The 14 T cell receptor beta chains reported below all come from one sample, sequenced in a study of blood T cell repertoires in COVID-19. Repertoires were generated with immunoSEQ multiplex PCR, while TCRdb's copy carries only in-frame clones and drops some. The table records approximately 110,000 clones, about two thirds of them present only once. The material sequenced was peripheral blood. These receptors all come from a human donor with acute or convalescent COVID-19. The donor label of this sample is uncertain.

V usage is TRBV19 and J usage is TRBJ1-5; D is perhaps TRBD1 (5 bases). Germline CDR1 reads LNHDA; CDR2 reads SQIVND (reference sequence). CDR3 length: 15 residues. Trimming left V 1 base short and J 1 base short, with 8 bases between. Here the CDR3 DNA reads TGTGCCAGTAGTATAGTTGGGGGGAGCAATCAGCCCCAGCATTTT. As protein: CASSIVGGSNQPQHF.

The chain recombines TRBV6-5 with TRBJ1-1; 8 nucleotides match TRBD1. The germline gives CDR1 MNHEY, CDR2 SVGAGI. This CDR3 is built from 13 residues. Trimming cost V 3 bases and J 9 bases; bases outside gene matches: 6. The CDR3 protein is CASSYPDRAKAFF. The CDR3 nucleotides are TGTGCCAGCAGTTATCCGGACAGGGCCAAAGCTTTCTTT.

V gene TRBV25-1 combines with J gene TRBJ1-6, with 7 bases fitting TRBD1. The germline V gene has CDR1 MGHDK and CDR2 SYGVNS. This CDR3 has 15 amino acids. V lost 0 bases, J lost 7 bases, and 3 bases stayed unmatched. The CDR3 sequence: CASSEYGQDNSPLHF. DNA of the CDR3: TGTGCCAGCAGTGAATATGGACAGGACAATTCACCCCTCCACTTT. Supplemented by reference TRBV25-1 and TRBJ1-6, the full variable domain reads EADIYQTPRYLVIGTGKKITLECSQTMGHDKMYWYQQDPGMELHLIHYSYGVNSTEKGDLSSESTVSRIRTEHFPLTLESARPSHTSQYLCASSEYGQDNSPLHFGNGTRLTVT.

V is TRBV10-3 and J is TRBJ2-7, with 10 nucleotides matching TRBD1. V lost 4 bases to trimming and J lost 6 bases; unmatched junction nucleotides: 6. Germline V lookup: CDR1 ENHRY, CDR2 SYGVKD. CDR3 length: 14 residues. Here the CDR3 reads CAISGGTGEGEQYF. The CDR3 nucleotides are TGTGCCATCAGTGGCGGGACAGGGGAAGGCGAGCAGTACTTC.

This clone was detected once. CDR3 in amino acids: CASSVLADQETQYF. CDR3 DNA sequence: TGTGCCAGTAGTGTTTTAGCGGACCAAGAGACCCAGTACTTC. This chain connects TRBV19 to TRBJ2-5; maybe TRBD2 (6 bases). The CDR3 covers 14 residues. Between the trimmed V and J ends, which lost 5 bases and 0 bases, there was a span of 10 bases. CDR1 is LNHDA and CDR2 is SQIVND in the germline V gene (reference sequence).

The chain combines TRBV30 with TRBJ2-3; D unresolved. CDR3 length: 14 residues. CDR1 and CDR2 from the germline V gene are GTSNPN and SVGIG (reference sequence). Trimming cost V 3 bases and J 5 bases, with 15 bases left between them. In nucleotides, the CDR3 is TGTGCCTGGAGGAGACTCCTAACGGGAGATACGCAGTATTTT. It yields the protein CAWRRLLTGDTQYF.

CDR3 sequence: CATSDFRTGIGNYGYTF. Written as DNA, the CDR3 is TGTGCCACCAGTGATTTCAGGACAGGGATAGGGAACTATGGCTACACCTTC. The rearrangement uses TRBV24-1 and TRBJ1-2, with 8 bases that match TRBD1. The germline CDR1 and CDR2 sequences are KGHDR and SFDVKD. The CDR3 loop spans 17 amino acids. After removal of 1 base from V and 2 bases from J, the junction contained 8 bases not matched to a gene.

This chain connects TRBV14 to TRBJ2-3, with D perhaps matching TRBD1 (6 bases). CDR1 and CDR2 from the germline V gene are SGHDN and FVKESK. This CDR3 is 18 amino acids long. Deletions cut 0 bases from V and 6 bases from J, with 22 bases between. Here the CDR3 reads CASSQDRPPRGGWDTQYF. The CDR3 nucleotides are TGTGCCAGCAGCCAAGATCGGCCACCCAGGGGCGGGTGGGATACGCAGTATTTT.

The CDR3 coding sequence is TGTGCCAGCAGCTTAGCTTTGCAGGGTCATGGCTACACCTTC. It codes for CASSLALQGHGYTF. This sequence joins TRBV11-2 and TRBJ1-2, with D perhaps TRBD1 (5 bases). The V gene's germline CDR1 is SGHAT and CDR2 FQNNGV. Trimming took off 1 base at V and 6 bases at J, with 12 bases between the two ends. The CDR3 is made up of 14 amino acids. Based on the CDR3 plus reference TRBV11-2 and TRBJ1-2, the full variable domain is EAGVAQSPRYKIIEKRQSVAFWCNPISGHATLYWYQQILGQGPKLLIQFQNNGVVDDSQLPKDRFSAERLKGVDSTLKIQPAKLEDSAVYLCASSLALQGHGYTFGSGTRLTVV.

V usage is TRBV6-5 and J usage is TRBJ2-3; D perhaps matches TRBD2 (7 bases). Trimming took 10 bases from V and 2 from J, leaving 16 bases between them. The germline CDR1 and CDR2 sequences are MNHEY and SVGAGI. There are 14 residues in the CDR3. CDR3 in amino acids: CATHGRGPTDTQYF. The CDR3 DNA sequence: TGTGCCACTCACGGGCGGGGGCCCACAGATACGCAGTATTTT.

Only one count was recorded for this clone. The rearrangement joins TRBV9 to TRBJ2-5; D is perhaps TRBD1 (6 bases). The germline gives CDR1 SGDLS, CDR2 YYNGEE. Between the trimmed V and J ends, which lost 1 base and 3 bases, there was a span of 7 bases. The CDR3 totals 13 residues. CDR3 protein: CASSVQGKETQYF. CDR3 in DNA: TGTGCCAGCAGCGTACAGGGGAAAGAGACCCAGTACTTC.

DNA for the CDR3: TGTGCCAGCAGCCGTGGACAGGGGAACAATGAGCAGTTCTTC. Translated, it gives CASSRGQGNNEQFF. The rearrangement uses TRBV7-7 and TRBJ2-1; 9 positions agree with TRBD1. In germline, CDR1 is SSHAT, CDR2 FNYEAQ (reference sequence). V lost 5 bases, J lost 5 bases, and 4 bases stayed unmatched. The CDR3 length is 14 residues.

CDR3 sequence reads: CASSQGDTNEKLFF. The CDR3 nucleotides read TGTGCCAGCAGTCAGGGTGATACTAATGAAAAACTGTTTTTT. The genes are TRBV28 and TRBJ1-4; possible D gene TRBD1, 5 bases. The V and J ends lost 5 bases and 2 bases respectively, with 9 bases between them. The CDR3 has 14 residues. CDR1 and CDR2 from the germline V gene are MDHEN and SYDVKM.

The chain couples TRBV12-5 to TRBJ1-1; D may be TRBD1 (6 bases). The V and J ends lost 8 bases and 0 bases respectively, with 13 bases between them. Germline CDR1 LGHNT, CDR2 FRNRAP. The CDR3 has 14 residues. The CDR3 coding sequence is TGTGCTAGTCTTGGGGGGGCTGTGAACACTGAAGCTTTCTTT. It encodes CASLGGAVNTEAFF. Variable domain in full (rest from reference TRBV12-5 and TRBJ1-1): DARVTQTPRHKVTEMGQEVTMRCQPILGHNTVFWYRQTMMQGLELLAYFRNRAPLDDSGMPKDRFSAEMPDATLATLKIQPSEPRDSAVYFCASLGGAVNTEAFFGQGTRLTVV.